These 32 T cell receptor beta chains were all obtained from the same sample, sequenced in a study of healthy donors' naive CD4 and CD8 T cells. TCR libraries were built from approximately 0.45 ug of total RNA by linear amplification. TCRdb recomputed calls from the reads with MiXCR, one row per CDR3 protein. The table lists roughly 200,000 distinct CDR3 sequences, over 60% of them singletons. The sequenced sample consisted of naive CD4+ and CD8+ T cells sorted from blood, pooled from several donors. The source is a pool of human donors in good health; the sample pools cells from several healthy donors.

V is TRBV13 and J is TRBJ2-1; D remains unclear. This CDR3 contains 10 residues. Germline-derived CDR1 and CDR2 are PRHDT and FYEKMQ (reference sequence). V shed 5 bases and J shed 9 bases, with 5 bases lying between them. The DNA of the CDR3 is TGTGCCAGCAGCACACGTGAGCAGTTCTTC. It encodes CASSTREQFF.

This sequence joins TRBV5-1 and TRBJ2-4, with D perhaps matching TRBD1 or TRBD2 (5 bases each). Germline V gene sequence: CDR1 SGHRS, CDR2 YFSETQ. This CDR3 is 15 amino acids long. V was cut by 0 bases and J by 8 bases, with 15 bases left in between. The CDR3 DNA is TGCGCCAGCAGCTTGGTAGCGACAGAGGACGACATTCAGTACTTC. Encoded protein: CASSLVATEDDIQYF.

This clonotype turned up a few times. The chain is built from TRBV29-1 and TRBJ1-1; D not resolved. The CDR3 is 13 amino acids. Between the trimmed V and J ends, which lost 7 bases and 0 bases, there was a span of 12 bases. The germline V gene encodes CDR1 SQVTM and CDR2 ANQGSEA. CDR3 bases: TGCAGCGGTGGGTCAGAAATGAACACTGAAGCTTTCTTT. Protein product: CSGGSEMNTEAFF.

The chain carries TRBV20-1 and TRBJ1-1; D remains ambiguous. Germline values: CDR1 DFQATT, CDR2 SNEGSKA (reference sequence). The V end was cut by 5 bases, the J end by 4 bases, with 8 bases between. The CDR3 totals 11 residues. The CDR3 loop reads CSAHDGTEAFF. The CDR3 nucleotides are TGCAGTGCTCATGACGGCACTGAAGCTTTCTTT.

The gene calls are TRBV29-1 and TRBJ2-7; a weak D match, TRBD1 (5 bases). The CDR3 loop spans 13 amino acids. Germline V CDR1 and CDR2: SQVTM, ANQGSEA. V was shortened by 6 bases and J by 2 bases, with 14 bases between the two germline ends. DNA of the CDR3: TGCAGCGTGACCGACAGACCCACCTACGAGCAGTACTTC. Translated: CSVTDRPTYEQYF.

The chain has TRBV6-5 and TRBJ2-1, with 8 nucleotides matching TRBD2. The germline V gene encodes CDR1 MNHEY and CDR2 SVGAGI. V was pared by 2 bases and J by 6 bases, with 9 bases of the junction left unmatched. The CDR3 is 16 residues long. CDR3 in DNA: TGTGCCAGCAGTTACGGAACTAGCGGAGGGGCCAATGAGCAGTTCTTC. This encodes CASSYGTSGGANEQFF.

This chain links TRBV19 with TRBJ2-3; no firm D call. The germline gives CDR1 LNHDA, CDR2 SQIVND (reference sequence). V was pared by 7 bases and J by 2 bases, with 16 bases between. This CDR3 has 15 amino acids. CDR3: CASKGVPPNTDTQYF. The CDR3 bases are TGTGCCAGTAAGGGTGTCCCACCCAACACAGATACGCAGTATTTT.

The CDR3 sequence is CASSLRGRYGYTF. The CDR3 DNA reads TGTGCCAGCAGCTTGCGGGGACGGTATGGCTACACCTTC. The V and J genes are TRBV5-6 and TRBJ1-2; TRBD1 might be the D (5 bases). Trimming removed 1 base from V and 5 bases from J, with 9 bases in between. Germline V gene lookup returns CDR1 SGHDT and CDR2 YYEEEE. This CDR3 region has 13 residues.

V is TRBV6-5 and J is TRBJ1-6; 8 positions agree with TRBD1. The CDR3 runs to 15 residues. The ends lost 0 bases at V and 10 bases at J; junction bases unmatched: 5. Germline-derived CDR1 and CDR2 are MNHEY and SVGAGI. The CDR3: CASSYSRTGNSPLHF. CDR3 nucleotides: TGTGCCAGCAGTTACTCCAGGACAGGGAACTCACCCCTCCACTTT.

V usage is TRBV29-1 and J usage is TRBJ1-6; no clear D. Deletions cut 5 bases from V and 5 bases from J, with 16 bases between. The CDR3 spans 15 residues. CDR1 is SQVTM and CDR2 is ANQGSEA in the germline V gene. The CDR3: CSVYEQWGNNSPLHF. The CDR3 nucleotides read TGCAGCGTTTACGAGCAGTGGGGTAATAATTCACCCCTCCACTTT. The complete variable domain, with remaining parts taken from reference TRBV29-1 and TRBJ1-6, reads SAVISQKPSRDICQRGTSLTIQCQVDSQVTMMFWYRQQPGQSLTLIATANQGSEATYESGFVIDKFPISRPNLTFSTLTVSNMSPEDSSIYLCSVYEQWGNNSPLHFGNGTRLTVT.

This clonotype was recorded once. V gene TRBV6-5 combines with J gene TRBJ1-2, with TRBD1 matching over 8 bases. The CDR3 sequence is 18 residues long. Germline loops: CDR1 MNHEY, CDR2 SVGAGI. V lost 8 bases and J lost 0; bases outside the gene matches: 17. CDR3 in DNA: TGTGCCAGCGGCCAAACCGAGGGCAGGGGGCCTGCTAACTATGGCTACACCTTC. It yields the protein CASGQTEGRGPANYGYTF.

The chain uses TRBV4-1 and TRBJ2-7, with D perhaps TRBD2 (7 bases). CDR1 is MGHRA and CDR2 is YSYEKL in the germline V gene. Trimming shortened V by 1 base and J by 2 bases, and 9 bases separated the two germline ends. The CDR3 loop spans 14 amino acids. The CDR3 sequence: CASSQGEGAYEQYF. The CDR3 DNA is TGCGCCAGCAGCCAAGGGGAGGGGGCCTACGAGCAGTACTTC.

The chain carries TRBV6-5 and TRBJ1-3; D call uncertain. This CDR3 is 15 amino acids long. Germline values: CDR1 MNHEY, CDR2 SVGAGI. Trimming removed 9 bases from V and 0 bases from J, with 15 bases in between. The CDR3 DNA sequence: TGTGCCAGTCAATTCTCGGGCAGCTCTGGAAACACCATATATTTT. This sequence encodes CASQFSGSSGNTIYF.

The chain combines TRBV29-1 with TRBJ2-1; D may be TRBD1 (6 bases). The germline V gene has CDR1 SQVTM and CDR2 ANQGSEA. The CDR3 length is 14 residues. Trimming shortened V by 8 bases and J by 12 bases, and 26 bases separated the two germline ends. CDR3 loop: CSSLGQGNVGGQFF. The CDR3 nucleotides read TGCAGCTCCCTTGGGCAGGGGAATGTCGGTGGGCAGTTCTTC.

The rearrangement uses TRBV6-5 and TRBJ2-5; 7 bases are shared with TRBD2. This CDR3 has 15 residues. Germline values: CDR1 MNHEY, CDR2 SVGAGI. Trimming removed 7 bases from V and 4 bases from J; junction bases left unmatched: 12. In DNA form, the CDR3 reads TGTGCCAGCATAAGTCCCGGGCGGGGGTCAGAGACCCAGTACTTC. Protein product: CASISPGRGSETQYF.

This clonotype was observed a handful of times. The DNA of the CDR3 is TGCAGCGTTGAAGGGACCGGAGATACGCAGTATTTT. It specifies CSVEGTGDTQYF. The V gene is TRBV29-1, the J gene TRBJ2-3; D is ambiguous. The length of the CDR3 is 12 residues. Trimming removed 1 base at V and 5 bases at J, with 7 bases between. CDR1 is SQVTM, CDR2 ANQGSEA, per germline.

J is TRBJ1-5 and V is TRBV19; D is unclear. Deletions cut 5 bases from V and 6 bases from J, with 11 bases between. The germline V gene encodes CDR1 LNHDA and CDR2 SQIVND (reference sequence). This CDR3 spans 13 amino acids. CDR3 sequence: CASSARDFQPQHF. The CDR3 nucleotides are TGTGCCAGTAGTGCTAGGGATTTTCAGCCCCAGCATTTT.

This clonotype came up a few times. This chain joins TRBV12-3 or TRBV12-4 and TRBJ2-7; 8 bases match TRBD2. The CDR3 is 15 residues long. J was trimmed by 4 bases and V by 3 bases; bases with no gene match: 8. Here the CDR3 DNA reads TGTGCCAGCAGTTTCCTCGGGACTAGGGTTTACGAGCAGTACTTC. Translated, it gives CASSFLGTRVYEQYF.

The rearrangement joins TRBV6-1 to TRBJ2-1, with a possible D match to TRBD2 (5 bases). Trimming removed 7 bases at V and 1 base at J, with 14 bases between. Germline CDR1 MNHNS, CDR2 SASEGT. There are 15 residues in the CDR3. CDR3 nucleotides: TGTGCCAGCATGGTTTTAGGGAGATCCTACAATGAGCAGTTCTTC. As protein: CASMVLGRSYNEQFF.

The chain has TRBV19 and TRBJ2-1; 7 nucleotides agree with TRBD1. Trimming at V came to 1 base and at J to 0 bases, leaving 3 bases not matched to a gene. The CDR3 sequence is 16 residues long. CDR1 and CDR2 (germline): LNHDA, SQIVND (reference sequence). In nucleotides, the CDR3 is TGTGCCAGTAGTATAGTGGGACAGAGCTCCTACAATGAGCAGTTCTTC. Amino acids: CASSIVGQSSYNEQFF. Supplemented by reference TRBV19 and TRBJ2-1, the full variable domain reads DGGITQSPKYLFRKEGQNVTLSCEQNLNHDAMYWYRQDPGQGLRLIYYSQIVNDFQKGDIAEGYSVSREKKESFPLTVTSAQKNPTAFYLCASSIVGQSSYNEQFFGPGTRLTVL.

This clonotype was picked up a small number of times. V gene TRBV4-2 combines with J gene TRBJ2-7; TRBD1 aligns across 9 bases. Germline V gives CDR1 LGHNA, CDR2 YNFKEQ. Losses at the gene ends were 0 bases for V and 6 bases for J; bases not matched to a gene: 9. The CDR3 is 16 residues long. The CDR3 loop reads CASSQEGDREFAEQYF. CDR3 DNA sequence: TGTGCCAGCAGCCAAGAGGGGGACAGGGAATTCGCCGAGCAGTACTTC.

This chain uses TRBV21-1 with TRBJ1-5; TRBD1 is the table's D call and was not checked against the DNA. TRBV21-1 is a known pseudogene. The CDR3 contains 15 residues. The CDR3 sequence: CAGKRGRGSNQPQHF. CDR3 DNA sequence: TGTGCCGGCAAAAGGGGGCGTGGAAGCAATCAGCCCCAGCATTTT.

The chain joins TRBV12-3 or TRBV12-4 to TRBJ2-5, with a tentative D call TRBD1 (7 bases). V was shortened by 6 bases and J by 5 bases, with 19 bases between the two germline ends. This CDR3 spans 15 amino acids. CDR3 in DNA: TGTGCCAGCAGCGAGCCGGGACTCAGGGGGGAGACCCAGTACTTC. Protein product: CASSEPGLRGETQYF.

With respect to this clonotype: The junction and the germline gene differ at one end; a read error may be behind it. The chain uses TRBV29-1 and TRBJ2-1; D possibly corresponds to TRBD2 (5 bases). This CDR3 comprises 13 residues. Germline assignment: CDR1 SQVTM and CDR2 ANQGSEA. CDR3 in amino acids: CSSGGSPYHEQFF. The CDR3 DNA follows: TGCAGCAGTGGCGGGTCGCCCTACCATGAGCAGTTCTTC.

This clonotype was recorded a few times. This chain connects TRBV6-5 to TRBJ1-5; D remains unclear. V lost 4 bases to trimming and J lost 6 bases, with 10 bases between them. The CDR3 loop spans 13 amino acids. Germline-derived CDR1 and CDR2 are MNHEY and SVGAGI. Here the CDR3 DNA reads TGTGCCAGCAGTTCAGGACCAATTCAGCCCCAGCATTTT. Translation: CASSSGPIQPQHF.

The chain links TRBV6-6 to TRBJ1-3, with D hard to call. This CDR3 contains 15 residues. Germline V gene lookup returns CDR1 MNHNY and CDR2 SVGAGI (reference sequence). V was clipped by 6 bases and J by 4 bases, with 16 bases between them. CDR3 sequence: CASSLDRVGGNTIYF. The CDR3 DNA reads TGTGCCAGCAGCCTAGACCGGGTAGGAGGAAACACCATATATTTT.

The V call is TRBV5-1, the J call TRBJ2-5, with D unresolved. V was clipped by 3 bases and J by 4 bases, with 13 bases between them. There are 14 residues in the CDR3. The germline V gene has CDR1 SGHRS and CDR2 YFSETQ. CDR3 amino acids: CASSSGELGETQYF. As DNA, the CDR3 is TGCGCCAGCAGCTCTGGTGAGCTTGGAGAGACCCAGTACTTC.

The chain has TRBV6-5 and TRBJ1-1; no clear D gene. This CDR3 region has 15 residues. Germline CDR1 and CDR2: MNHEY and SVGAGI. Trimming took off 0 bases at V and 0 bases at J, with 8 bases between the two ends. CDR3 region: CASSYSRQLNTEAFF. The CDR3 DNA sequence: TGTGCCAGCAGTTACTCGAGGCAGTTGAACACTGAAGCTTTCTTT.

This chain joins TRBV29-1 and TRBJ2-2, with 12 bases aligning to TRBD2. The CDR3 totals 19 residues. The germline gives CDR1 SQVTM, CDR2 ANQGSEA. V dropped 6 bases and J dropped 3; count of bases not matched to a gene: 17. The CDR3 loop reads CSVTFGTSGPTGDTGELFF. The CDR3 bases are TGCAGCGTCACATTCGGGACTAGCGGGCCTACAGGTGACACCGGGGAGCTGTTTTTT.

The gene calls are TRBV30 and TRBJ1-5; no reliable D call. This CDR3 has 13 amino acids. With 2 bases removed from V and 0 bases from J, the gap between germline ends came to 5 bases. Germline V CDR1 and CDR2: GTSNPN, SVGIG (reference sequence). CDR3 sequence: CAWSYYSNQPQHF. In nucleotides, the CDR3 is TGTGCCTGGAGTTACTATAGCAATCAGCCCCAGCATTTT.

This clonotype was seen only a few times. CDR3 nucleotides: TGCAGCGTTGAGGACAGGGGGCTTAGTGGCTACACCTTC. Translating gives CSVEDRGLSGYTF. V is TRBV29-1 and J is TRBJ1-2; 11 positions match TRBD1. Germline assignment: CDR1 SQVTM and CDR2 ANQGSEA. V was clipped by 3 bases and J by 7 bases; unmatched bases: 4. The CDR3 is 13 residues long.

The rearrangement links TRBV6-5 to TRBJ2-7; TRBD2 might be the D (6 bases). The CDR3 totals 14 residues. Germline CDR1 is MNHEY and CDR2 is SVGAGI. Trimming took 4 bases from V and 2 from J, leaving 12 bases between them. In DNA form, the CDR3 reads TGTGCCAGCAGTTCTGGGCCGGGGGCCTACGAGCAGTACTTC. Encoded protein: CASSSGPGAYEQYF.